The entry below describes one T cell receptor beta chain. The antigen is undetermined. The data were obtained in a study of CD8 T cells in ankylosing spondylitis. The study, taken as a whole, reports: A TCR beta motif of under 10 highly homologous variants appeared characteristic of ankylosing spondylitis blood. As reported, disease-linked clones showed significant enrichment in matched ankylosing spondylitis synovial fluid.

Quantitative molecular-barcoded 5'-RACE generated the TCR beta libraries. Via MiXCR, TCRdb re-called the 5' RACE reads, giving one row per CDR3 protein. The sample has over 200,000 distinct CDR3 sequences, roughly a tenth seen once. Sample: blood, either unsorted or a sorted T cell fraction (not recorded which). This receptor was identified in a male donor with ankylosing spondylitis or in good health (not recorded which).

The CDR3 loop is CSARVGEGGSPLHF. CDR3 in DNA: TGCAGTGCTAGAGTTGGGGAAGGGGGCTCACCCCTCCACTTT. The J gene is TRBJ1-6, the V gene TRBV20-1; 7 bases agree with TRBD1. This CDR3 region has 14 residues. The germline V gene encodes CDR1 DFQATT and CDR2 SNEGSKA (reference sequence). J gave up 10 bases and V 1 base, and 7 bases lay outside the gene matches.